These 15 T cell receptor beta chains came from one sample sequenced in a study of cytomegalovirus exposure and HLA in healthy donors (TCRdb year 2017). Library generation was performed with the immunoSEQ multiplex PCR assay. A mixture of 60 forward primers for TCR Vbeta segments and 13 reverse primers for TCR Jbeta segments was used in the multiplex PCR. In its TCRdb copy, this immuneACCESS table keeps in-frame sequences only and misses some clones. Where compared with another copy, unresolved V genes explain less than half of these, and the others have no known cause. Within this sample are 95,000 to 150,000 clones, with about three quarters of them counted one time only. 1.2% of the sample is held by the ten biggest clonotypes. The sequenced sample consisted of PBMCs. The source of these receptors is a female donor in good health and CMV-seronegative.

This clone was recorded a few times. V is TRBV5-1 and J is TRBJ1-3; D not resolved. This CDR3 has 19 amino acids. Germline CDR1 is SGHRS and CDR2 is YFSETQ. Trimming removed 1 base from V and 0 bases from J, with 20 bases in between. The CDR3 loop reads CASSLHLKIRESSGNTIYF. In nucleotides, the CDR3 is TGCGCCAGCAGCTTGCACTTAAAGATCCGGGAATCCTCTGGAAACACCATATATTTT.

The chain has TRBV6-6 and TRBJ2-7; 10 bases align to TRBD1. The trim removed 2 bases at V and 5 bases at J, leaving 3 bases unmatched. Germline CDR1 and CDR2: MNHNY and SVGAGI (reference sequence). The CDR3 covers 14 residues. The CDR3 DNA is TGTGCCAGCAGTTACGACAGGGGGCCCAACGAGCAGTACTTC. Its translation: CASSYDRGPNEQYF.

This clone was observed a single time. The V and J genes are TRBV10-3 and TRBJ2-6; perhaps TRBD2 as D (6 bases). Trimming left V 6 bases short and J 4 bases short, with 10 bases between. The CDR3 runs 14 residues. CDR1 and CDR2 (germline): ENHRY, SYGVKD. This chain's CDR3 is CAIRAGSGANVLTF. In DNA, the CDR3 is TGTGCCATCAGGGCGGGGTCCGGGGCCAACGTCCTGACTTTC.

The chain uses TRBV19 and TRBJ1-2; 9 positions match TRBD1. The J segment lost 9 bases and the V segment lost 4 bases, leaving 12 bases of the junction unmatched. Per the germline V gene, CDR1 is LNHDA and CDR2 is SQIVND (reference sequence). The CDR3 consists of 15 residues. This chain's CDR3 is CASSSDRDRESRYTF. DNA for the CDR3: TGTGCCAGTAGTAGTGACCGGGACAGGGAATCTCGCTACACCTTC.

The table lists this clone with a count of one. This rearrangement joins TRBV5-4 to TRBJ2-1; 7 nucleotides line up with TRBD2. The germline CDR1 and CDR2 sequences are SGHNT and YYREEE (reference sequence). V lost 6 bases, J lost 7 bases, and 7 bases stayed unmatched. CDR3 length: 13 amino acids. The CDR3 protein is CASIEGRGNEQFF. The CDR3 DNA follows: TGTGCCAGCATTGAGGGGCGGGGGAATGAGCAGTTCTTC. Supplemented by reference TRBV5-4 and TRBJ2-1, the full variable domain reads ETGVTQSPTHLIKTRGQQVTLRCSSQSGHNTVSWYQQALGQGPQFIFQYYREEENGRGNFPPRFSGLQFPNYSSELNVNALELDDSALYLCASIEGRGNEQFFGPGTRLTVL.

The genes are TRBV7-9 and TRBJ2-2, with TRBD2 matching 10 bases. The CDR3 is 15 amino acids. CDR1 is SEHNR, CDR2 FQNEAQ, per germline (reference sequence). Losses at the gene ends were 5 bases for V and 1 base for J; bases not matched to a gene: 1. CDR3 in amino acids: CASSRLAGNTGELFF. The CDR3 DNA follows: TGTGCCAGCAGCCGACTAGCGGGGAACACCGGGGAGCTGTTTTTT.

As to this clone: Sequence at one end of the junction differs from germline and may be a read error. The CDR3 loop reads CSSSWEAQYF. DNA for the CDR3: TGTTCCAGCAGCTGGGAGGCGCAGTATTTT. This chain uses TRBV7-9 with TRBJ2-3; a possible D gene is TRBD2 (6 bases). Germline values: CDR1 SEHNR, CDR2 FQNEAQ (reference sequence). The CDR3 extends over 10 amino acids.

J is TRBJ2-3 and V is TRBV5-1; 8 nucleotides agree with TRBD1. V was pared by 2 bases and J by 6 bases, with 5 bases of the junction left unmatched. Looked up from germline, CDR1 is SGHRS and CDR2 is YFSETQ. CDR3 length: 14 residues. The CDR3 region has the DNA TGCGCCAGCAGCTTATACAGGGGGTCGGATACGCAGTATTTT. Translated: CASSLYRGSDTQYF.

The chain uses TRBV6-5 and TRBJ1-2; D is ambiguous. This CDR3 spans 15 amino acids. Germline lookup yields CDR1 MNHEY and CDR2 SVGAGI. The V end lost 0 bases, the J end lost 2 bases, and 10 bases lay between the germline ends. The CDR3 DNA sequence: TGTGCCAGCAGTTACTCGATGGGCAGAAACTATGGCTACACCTTC. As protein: CASSYSMGRNYGYTF.

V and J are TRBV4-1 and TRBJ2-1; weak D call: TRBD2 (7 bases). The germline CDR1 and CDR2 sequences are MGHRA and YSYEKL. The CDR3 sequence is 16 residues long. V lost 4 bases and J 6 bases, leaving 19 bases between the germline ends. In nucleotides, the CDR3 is TGCGCCAGCAGCCGTTCTTGGGGGGGGCCAGGCAATGAGCAGTTCTTC. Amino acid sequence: CASSRSWGGPGNEQFF.

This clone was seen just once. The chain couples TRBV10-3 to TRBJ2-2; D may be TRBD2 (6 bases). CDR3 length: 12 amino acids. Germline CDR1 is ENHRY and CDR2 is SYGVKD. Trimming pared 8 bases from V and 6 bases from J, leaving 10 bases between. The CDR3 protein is CAIGGTPGELFF. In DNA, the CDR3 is TGTGCCATCGGGGGGACGCCCGGGGAGCTGTTTTTT.

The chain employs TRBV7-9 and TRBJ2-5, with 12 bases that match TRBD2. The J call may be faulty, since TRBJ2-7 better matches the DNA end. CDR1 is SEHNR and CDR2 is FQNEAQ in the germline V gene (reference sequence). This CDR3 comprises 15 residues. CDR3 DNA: TGTGCCAGCAGCTCGCTAGCGGGAGGGCCCCACGAGCAGTACTTC. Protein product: CASSSLAGGPHEQYF.

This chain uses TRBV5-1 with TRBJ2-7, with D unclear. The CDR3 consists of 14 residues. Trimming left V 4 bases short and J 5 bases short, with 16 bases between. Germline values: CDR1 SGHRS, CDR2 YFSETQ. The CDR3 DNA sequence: TGCGCCAGCAGCACCGGATCTCCAGGCCACGAGCAGTACTTC. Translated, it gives CASSTGSPGHEQYF.

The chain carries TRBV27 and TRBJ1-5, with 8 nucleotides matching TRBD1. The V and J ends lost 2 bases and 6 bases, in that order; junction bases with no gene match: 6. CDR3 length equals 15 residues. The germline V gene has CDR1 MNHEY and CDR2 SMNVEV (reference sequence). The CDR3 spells CASSLRTGLGQPQHF. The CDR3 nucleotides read TGTGCCAGCAGTTTAAGGACAGGGCTAGGTCAGCCCCAGCATTTT.

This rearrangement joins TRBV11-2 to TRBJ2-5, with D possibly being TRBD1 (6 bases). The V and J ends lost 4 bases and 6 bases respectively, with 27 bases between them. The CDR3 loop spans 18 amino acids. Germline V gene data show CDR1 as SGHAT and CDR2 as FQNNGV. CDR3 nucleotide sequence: TGTGCCAGCAGCTCCCACCTTAGGGGGAAGGGCACGGGGAAGACCCAGTACTTC. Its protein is CASSSHLRGKGTGKTQYF.